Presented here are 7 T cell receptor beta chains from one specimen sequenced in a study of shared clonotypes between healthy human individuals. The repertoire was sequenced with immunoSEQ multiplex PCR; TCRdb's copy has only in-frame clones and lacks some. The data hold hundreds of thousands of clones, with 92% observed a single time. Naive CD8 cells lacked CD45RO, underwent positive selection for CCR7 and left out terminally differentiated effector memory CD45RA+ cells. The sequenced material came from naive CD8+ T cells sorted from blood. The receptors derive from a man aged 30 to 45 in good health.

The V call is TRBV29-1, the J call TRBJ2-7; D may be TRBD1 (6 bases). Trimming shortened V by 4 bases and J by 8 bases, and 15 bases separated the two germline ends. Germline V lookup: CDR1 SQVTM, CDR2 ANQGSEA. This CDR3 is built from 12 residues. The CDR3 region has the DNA TGCAGCGTTGGACAGGAGGAATTTAAGCAGTACTTC. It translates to CSVGQEEFKQYF.

This chain's CDR3 is CASSVGGLLYNEQFF. The CDR3 nucleotides read TGTGCCAGCAGTGTTGGGGGACTATTGTACAATGAGCAGTTCTTC. The gene calls are TRBV2 and TRBJ2-1; TRBD2 matches 7 bases. The CDR3 extends over 15 amino acids. The germline CDR1 and CDR2 sequences are SNHLY and FYNNEI. The J segment lost 4 bases and the V segment lost 4 bases, leaving 7 bases of the junction unmatched.

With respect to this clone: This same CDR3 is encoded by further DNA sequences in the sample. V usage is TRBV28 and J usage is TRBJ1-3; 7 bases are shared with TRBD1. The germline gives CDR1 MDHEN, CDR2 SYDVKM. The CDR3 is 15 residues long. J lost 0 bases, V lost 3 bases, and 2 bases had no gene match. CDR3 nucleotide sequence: TGTGCCAGCAGTTTTAGGGGGCACTCTGGAAACACCATATATTTT. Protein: CASSFRGHSGNTIYF. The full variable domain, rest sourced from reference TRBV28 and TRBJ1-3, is DVKVTQSSRYLVKRTGEKVFLECVQDMDHENMFWYRQDPGLGLRLIYFSYDVKMKEKGDIPEGYSVSREKKERFSLILESASTNQTSMYLCASSFRGHSGNTIYFGEGSWLTVV.

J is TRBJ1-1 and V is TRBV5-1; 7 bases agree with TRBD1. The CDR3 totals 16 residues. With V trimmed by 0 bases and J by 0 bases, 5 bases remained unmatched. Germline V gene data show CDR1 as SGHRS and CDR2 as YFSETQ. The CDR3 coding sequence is TGCGCCAGCAGCTTGGTACAGGGGTTGGTGAACACTGAAGCTTTCTTT. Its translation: CASSLVQGLVNTEAFF.

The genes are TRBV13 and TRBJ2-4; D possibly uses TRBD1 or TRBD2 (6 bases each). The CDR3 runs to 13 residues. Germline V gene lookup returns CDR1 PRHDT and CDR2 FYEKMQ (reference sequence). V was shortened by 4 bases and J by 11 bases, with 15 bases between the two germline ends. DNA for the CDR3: TGTGCCAGCAGCTCCCCCGGGGGCTTAGTTCAGTACTTC. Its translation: CASSSPGGLVQYF.

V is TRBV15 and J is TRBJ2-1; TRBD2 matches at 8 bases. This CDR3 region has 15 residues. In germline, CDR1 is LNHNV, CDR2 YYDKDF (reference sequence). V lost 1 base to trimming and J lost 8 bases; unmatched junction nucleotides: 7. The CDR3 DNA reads TGTGCCACCAGCAGAGCCCCGGGGGGGTTCGATGAGCAGTTCTTC. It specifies CATSRAPGGFDEQFF. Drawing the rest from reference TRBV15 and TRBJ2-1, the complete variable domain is DAMVIQNPRYQVTQFGKPVTLSCSQTLNHNVMYWYQQKSSQAPKLLFHYYDKDFNNEADTPDNFQSRRPNTSFCFLDIRSPGLGDTAMYLCATSRAPGGFDEQFFGPGTRLTVL.

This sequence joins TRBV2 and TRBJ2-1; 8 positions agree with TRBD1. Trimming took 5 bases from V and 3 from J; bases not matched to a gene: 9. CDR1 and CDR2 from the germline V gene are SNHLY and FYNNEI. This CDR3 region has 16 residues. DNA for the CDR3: TGTGCCAGCAGTCCGTCCCGGGACAGGATCTACAATGAGCAGTTCTTC. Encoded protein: CASSPSRDRIYNEQFF.